This T cell receptor (beta chain) is from a study of regulatory T cells in long-lasting Graves disease. Through Arm-PCR of CDR3 regions and iRepertoire HTBI primers, TCR beta libraries were built. TCRdb processed the multiplex PCR reads anew with MiXCR; each CDR3 protein has one entry. This sample has 350,000 to 550,000 distinct CDR3 sequences, with approximately 15% found just once. Time point defined: newly diagnosed GD, antithyroid drugs for less than 3 months. Isolated PBMC RNA provided the starting material for the TCR library. EDTA tubes received about 9.3 milliliters of collected peripheral blood. Germline CDR1 MNHEY, CDR2 SMNVEV (reference sequence). This CDR3 contains 15 residues. V was clipped by 6 bases and J by 7 bases, with 18 bases between them. The sample was also reused in another study, on T cells in Graves' hyperthyroidism and ophthalmopathy. From that paper: The TCR CDR3 was amplified in a first-round RT-PCR using the HTBI primer set. The blood repertoire included most of the expanded thyroid clonotypes above 0.001.

The source was peripheral blood mononuclear cells (PBMCs), collected at new diagnosis, from a patient treated with antithyroid drugs. The genes are TRBV27 and TRBJ1-4, with D possibly TRBD1 on 5 matching bases. This receptor was identified in a woman aged 45-59 years with Graves disease. CDR3 in amino acids: CASSSRGGFGEKLFF. CDR3 in DNA: TGTGCCAGCAGCTCCCGGGGGGGGTTTGGTGAAAAACTGTTTTTT.